This is a list of T cell receptor beta chains from one sample in a study of blood T cell repertoires in COVID-19. Clones were sequenced by immunoSEQ multiplex PCR, and TCRdb holds only the in-frame ones, with some missing. The table includes about 150,000 clones, about 79% detected once. The sample was peripheral blood. Every receptor here comes from a woman between 55 and 75 years old with acute or convalescent COVID-19. The conserved cysteine and the conserved F or W are not part of the CDR3 here. Where a row states a size, it is once, few, many or the class of an expanded clone; other rows omit it.

v_gene,abundance,j_gene,CDR3aa
TRBV11-2,few,TRBJ1-6,ASSLGPSTNSPLH
TRBV28,.,TRBJ2-5,ASSWGGGGKTQY
TRBV18,.,TRBJ1-1,ASSPGGGNTEAF
TRBV29-1,.,TRBJ1-4,SVVGGTNEKLF
TRBV28,.,TRBJ1-3,ASSLGGRRNTIY
TRBV5-1,.,TRBJ1-2,ASSLTTGDYGYT
TRBV7-9,.,TRBJ1-3,ASSVIQGTSGNTIY
TRBV7-9,.,TRBJ1-1,ASSLGQGFTEAF
TRBV2,.,TRBJ1-5,ASSPRVFNQPQH
TRBV4-1,once,TRBJ1-2,ASSQDQGQGKRGGYT
TRBV5-1,.,TRBJ2-3,ASSPTGQGMGPMSTDTQY
TRBV11-2,.,TRBJ2-7,ASSRQTGDLSYEQY
TRBV4-1,.,TRBJ1-2,ASSLTGGEDYGYT
TRBV5-1,once,TRBJ2-1,ASSPGGSSYNEQF
TRBV5-4,.,TRBJ1-2,ASSPGTGPNYGYT
TRBV2,.,TRBJ1-3,ASSAVSSGNTIY
TRBV3-1/TRBV3-2,.,TRBJ1-2,ASSRGQGTYGYT
TRBV6-2/TRBV6-3,.,TRBJ1-1,ASSYSRYRGGRTEAF
TRBV4-2,.,TRBJ1-1,ASSQDHTARTEAF
TRBV3-1/TRBV3-2,.,TRBJ1-1,ASSQSHMNTEAF
TRBV19,.,TRBJ1-4,ASSRRTGTRLTNEKLF
TRBV29-1,once,TRBJ1-2,SVSTGAGGYT
TRBV3-1/TRBV3-2,.,TRBJ1-2,ASSRRGGGPYGYT
TRBV27,.,TRBJ2-7,ASSFFGTGRYEQY
TRBV30,.,TRBJ2-7,AWSYRGPGEQY
TRBV5-1,.,TRBJ2-3,ASSLAPTSGVGDTQY
TRBV6-5,.,TRBJ1-2,ASRVSGTDGYT
TRBV7-2,.,TRBJ1-2,ASSLWESYGYT
TRBV7-2,.,TRBJ2-1,ASSLERGTYNEQF
TRBV19,.,TRBJ1-2,ASMSPTAGYYGYT
TRBV6-1,.,TRBJ1-5,ASSEEMGGNQPQH
TRBV28,once,TRBJ1-5,ASSLSVNQPQH
TRBV11-2,.,TRBJ1-2,ASSKGQGWYGYT
TRBV3-1/TRBV3-2,.,TRBJ2-7,ASSRDVYEQY
TRBV28,.,TRBJ2-5,ASSLGQGARETQY
TRBV5-1,.,TRBJ1-2,ASSPVLDRNYGYT
TRBV10-1,.,TRBJ2-2,ASSEQDSGELF
TRBV5-1,.,TRBJ1-6,ASSSGITGSSPLH
TRBV5-1,.,TRBJ2-2,ASTPMGQGAGELF
TRBV5-1,.,TRBJ1-4,ASKSDGTSNEKLF
TRBV18,.,TRBJ1-6,ASSPLGLNQGSYNSPLH
TRBV9,.,TRBJ1-1,ASTPSVAENTEAF
TRBV13,.,TRBJ1-6,ASSGRDRVAPLH
TRBV9,once,TRBJ1-1,ASSPPPGGPF
TRBV28,.,TRBJ1-5,ASSLQGGGNQPQH
TRBV19,.,TRBJ1-2,ASNPPDRANYGYT